Listed here are 30 T cell receptor beta chains from one sample, sequenced in a study of T cell changes during pregnancy in multiple sclerosis. The assay was immunoSEQ multiplex PCR, and TCRdb's table has in-frame clones only and misses some. The sample has tens of thousands of clones, just over 90% seen once. The sequencing here drew on CD4+ T cells from peripheral blood mononuclear cells, taken in the second trimester of pregnancy. All receptors come from a female donor with multiple sclerosis, enrolled in a pregnancy study.

The chain links TRBV9 to TRBJ2-3; TRBD1 matches 7 bases. Looked up from germline, CDR1 is SGDLS and CDR2 is YYNGEE. J lost 7 bases, V lost 3 bases, and 8 bases had no gene match. The CDR3 spans 14 residues. CDR3 in amino acids: CASSAGQSYHTQYF. In DNA, the CDR3 is TGTGCCAGCAGCGCGGGACAGAGCTATCATACGCAGTATTTT.

V gene TRBV18 combines with J gene TRBJ2-2; 10 nucleotides match TRBD2. Germline-derived CDR1 and CDR2 are KGHSH and LQKENI. CDR3 length: 16 residues. Trimming cost V 0 bases and J 4 bases; bases outside gene matches: 2. In DNA form, the CDR3 reads TGTGCCAGCTCACCACCGTCTAGCGGGAGCACCGGGGAGCTGTTTTTT. Translating gives CASSPPSSGSTGELFF. The complete variable domain, with remaining parts taken from reference TRBV18 and TRBJ2-2, reads NAGVMQNPRHLVRRRGQEARLRCSPMKGHSHVYWYRQLPEEGLKFMVYLQKENIIDESGMPKERFSAEFPKEGPSILRIQQVVRGDSAAYFCASSPPSSGSTGELFFGEGSRLTVL.

The V and J genes are TRBV29-1 and TRBJ1-1, with 7 bases that match TRBD1. Trimming cost V 5 bases and J 3 bases; bases outside gene matches: 3. Per germline, CDR1 SQVTM and CDR2 ANQGSEA. The CDR3 runs to 12 residues. The DNA of the CDR3 is TGCAGCGTTAAGGGACAGCACACTGAAGCTTTCTTT. Translation: CSVKGQHTEAFF.

V gene TRBV5-4 combines with J gene TRBJ2-7, with 8 bases identical to TRBD2. There are 15 residues in the CDR3. The junction had 8 bases not matched to a gene; V was cut back by 4 bases and J by 2 bases. Germline V gene lookup returns CDR1 SGHNT and CDR2 YYREEE (reference sequence). The CDR3 nucleotides are TGTGCCAGCAGCCCCAGCGGGAGACCCACCTACGAGCAGTACTTC. It is translated as CASSPSGRPTYEQYF.

The chain uses TRBV10-3 and TRBJ1-1; 8 nucleotides line up with TRBD1. The CDR3 sequence is 17 residues long. J lost 0 bases, V lost 0 bases, and 6 bases had no gene match. The V gene's germline CDR1 is ENHRY and CDR2 SYGVKD. The CDR3 is CAISESQWTGMNTEAFF. The DNA of the CDR3 is TGTGCCATCAGTGAGTCTCAGTGGACAGGGATGAACACTGAAGCTTTCTTT.

V is TRBV30 and J is TRBJ2-3, with D tentatively TRBD1 (6 bases). Germline V lookup: CDR1 GTSNPN, CDR2 SVGIG (reference sequence). CDR3 length: 17 amino acids. V dropped 2 bases and J dropped 4 bases, with 22 bases sitting between them. CDR3 amino acids: CAWSKHRVDKFPDTQYF. The CDR3 DNA follows: TGTGCCTGGAGTAAGCACAGGGTCGACAAATTCCCAGATACGCAGTATTTT. Full variable domain (outside the CDR3, taken from reference TRBV30 and TRBJ2-3): SQTIHQWPATLVQPVGSPLSLECTVEGTSNPNLYWYRQAAGRGLQLLFYSVGIGQISSEVPQNLSASRPQDRQFILSSKKLLLSDSGFYLCAWSKHRVDKFPDTQYFGPGTRLTVL.

The rearrangement joins TRBV19 to TRBJ1-4; a weak D match, TRBD1 (5 bases). Germline V CDR1 and CDR2: LNHDA, SQIVND (reference sequence). CDR3 size: 16 residues. Trimming took 1 base from V and 5 from J, leaving 14 bases between them. The CDR3 region has the DNA TGTGCCAGTAGTATAGTCCCGACAGCTGGCAATGAAAAACTGTTTTTT. It translates to CASSIVPTAGNEKLFF.

The V and J genes are TRBV30 and TRBJ1-2, with D possibly matching TRBD1 (6 bases). The CDR3 loop spans 13 amino acids. V was trimmed by 0 bases and J by 8 bases, leaving 13 bases between them. Germline V gene data show CDR1 as GTSNPN and CDR2 as SVGIG (reference sequence). DNA for the CDR3: TGTGCCTGGAGTGTGATGGGGGCGACAGGCTACACCTTC. It codes for CAWSVMGATGYTF. The entire variable domain, with the rest obtained from reference TRBV30 and TRBJ1-2, is as follows: SQTIHQWPATLVQPVGSPLSLECTVEGTSNPNLYWYRQAAGRGLQLLFYSVGIGQISSEVPQNLSASRPQDRQFILSSKKLLLSDSGFYLCAWSVMGATGYTFGSGTRLTVV.

In nucleotides, the CDR3 is TGTGCCAGCAGAGGAGGACAGGAGAGCAACACTGAAGCTTTCTTT. It specifies CASRGGQESNTEAFF. The rearrangement uses TRBV6-4 and TRBJ1-1, with 7 positions matching TRBD1. The CDR3 extends over 15 amino acids. Trimming cost V 6 bases and J 2 bases; bases outside gene matches: 9. The germline V gene encodes CDR1 MRHNA and CDR2 SNTAGT.

The J gene is TRBJ2-7, the V gene TRBV7-8, with 12 nucleotides matching TRBD1. The CDR3 spans 19 residues. J lost 2 bases, V lost 5 bases, and 16 bases had no gene match. CDR1 and CDR2 (germline): SGHVS, FQNEAQ. The CDR3 spells CASSLTGTGGLLRTYEQYF. In DNA, the CDR3 is TGTGCCAGCAGCCTCACCGGGACAGGGGGCCTACTCAGGACCTACGAGCAGTACTTC.

The chain uses TRBV5-1 and TRBJ2-7; 9 bases match TRBD1. From germline, CDR1 is SGHRS and CDR2 YFSETQ. This CDR3 region has 16 residues. V lost 0 bases and J lost 6; bases outside the gene matches: 10. For the CDR3, the DNA is TGCGCCAGCAGCTTGGAGGGACAGGGTTCGACTACCGAGCAGTACTTC. It translates to CASSLEGQGSTTEQYF.

The chain couples TRBV6-1 to TRBJ1-5; 10 bases map to TRBD1. Trimming removed 2 bases from V and 4 bases from J; junction bases left unmatched: 14. The CDR3 loop spans 19 amino acids. From germline, CDR1 is MNHNS and CDR2 SASEGT. CDR3 amino acids: CASSERIRDRGPFNQPQHF. The CDR3 nucleotides are TGTGCCAGCAGTGAAAGGATCCGGGACAGGGGTCCTTTTAATCAGCCCCAGCATTTT.

The chain recombines TRBV29-1 with TRBJ2-7, with 10 bases lining up with TRBD1. This CDR3 has 12 residues. V shed 7 bases and J 2 bases; nucleotides not matched to a gene: 2. CDR1 is SQVTM and CDR2 is ANQGSEA in the germline V gene. CDR3 coding DNA: TGCAGCGCCGGGACAGGGGCCTACGAGCAGTACTTC. This gives the protein CSAGTGAYEQYF.

This chain joins TRBV13 and TRBJ2-2, with D possibly matching TRBD2 (5 bases). Looked up from germline, CDR1 is PRHDT and CDR2 is FYEKMQ (reference sequence). The V gene lost 5 bases and the J gene lost 4 bases, with 20 bases spanning the gap. The length of the CDR3 is 17 residues. The CDR3 DNA sequence: TGTGCCAGCAGCCCCCGATTGAGTAGTCGGGGCACCGGGGAGCTGTTTTTT. The encoded protein is CASSPRLSSRGTGELFF.

This clone has just one count. The CDR3 DNA reads TGCAGCGTTGAAGCCGGTCCCTACGAGCAGTACTTC. Protein product: CSVEAGPYEQYF. The rearrangement joins TRBV29-1 to TRBJ2-7; the D is unclear. The CDR3 length is 12 residues. The ends were cut back, 1 base at V and 2 bases at J, with 6 bases in the middle. Germline loops: CDR1 SQVTM, CDR2 ANQGSEA.

The chain links TRBV20-1 to TRBJ1-2; 10 bases fit TRBD1. Germline assignment: CDR1 DFQATT and CDR2 SNEGSKA (reference sequence). The V and J ends lost 6 bases and 6 bases, in that order; junction bases with no gene match: 1. This CDR3 has 11 residues. In DNA form, the CDR3 reads TGCAGTGCCGGGACAGGGGATGGCTACACCTTC. It encodes CSAGTGDGYTF.

The rearrangement links TRBV27 to TRBJ1-1; TRBD1 aligns across 7 bases. V lost 5 bases and J lost 5; bases outside the gene matches: 11. Per the germline V gene, CDR1 is MNHEY and CDR2 is SMNVEV (reference sequence). The CDR3 length is 15 residues. The CDR3 nucleotides are TGTGCCAGCAGTCCGAACCTACAGGGGTTTACTGAAGCTTTCTTT. Its protein is CASSPNLQGFTEAFF.

A few counts support this clone. V usage is TRBV7-9 and J usage is TRBJ1-1; D uncertain. Trimming removed 3 bases at V and 1 base at J, with 12 bases between. The CDR3 is 15 residues long. Germline V gene sequence: CDR1 SEHNR, CDR2 FQNEAQ (reference sequence). The CDR3 region is CASSFLSHTNTEAFF. The CDR3 DNA reads TGTGCCAGCAGCTTCTTATCACACACGAACACTGAAGCTTTCTTT.

The gene calls are TRBV29-1 and TRBJ1-1, with D perhaps matching TRBD1 (6 bases). Trimming took off 6 bases at V and 1 base at J, with 6 bases between the two ends. CDR3 length: 11 residues. CDR1 and CDR2 from the germline V gene are SQVTM and ANQGSEA. CDR3 sequence: CSVGQNTEAFF. The CDR3 DNA is TGCAGCGTGGGACAGAACACTGAAGCTTTCTTT.

The chain uses TRBV5-6 and TRBJ2-1; TRBD2 aligns across 9 bases. Germline V gives CDR1 SGHDT, CDR2 YYEEEE. This CDR3 region has 14 residues. The V gene end was trimmed by 2 bases and the J gene end by 9 bases; junction bases not matched to a gene: 6. The chain's CDR3 is CASSLGAGGGEQFF. The CDR3 region has the DNA TGTGCCAGCAGCTTAGGAGCGGGAGGCGGTGAGCAGTTCTTC.

On this clone: A read error may account for a junction end that differs from germline. The rearrangement joins TRBV5-8 to TRBJ2-1, with 11 bases aligning to TRBD2. Germline V lookup: CDR1 SGHTS, CDR2 YDEGEE. The CDR3 sequence is 14 residues long. CDR3 sequence reads: CASSLTGLAVLRLF. CDR3 sequence (DNA): TGTGCCAGCAGCTTGACGGGACTAGCGGTCCTAAGGCTCTTC.

This clone was found once. The rearrangement joins TRBV19 to TRBJ2-6, with D tentatively TRBD2 (5 bases). Trimming stripped 5 bases from V and 3 bases from J, with 8 bases between. The CDR3 is made up of 14 amino acids. CDR1 and CDR2 (germline): LNHDA, SQIVND (reference sequence). CDR3 sequence reads: CASSVEGGANVLTF. The DNA of the CDR3 is TGTGCCAGTAGTGTTGAGGGTGGGGCCAACGTCCTGACTTTC.

The J gene is TRBJ2-7, the V gene TRBV6-1, with 7 positions matching TRBD1. With 5 bases clipped from V and 7 bases from J, the junction kept 8 bases outside the gene matches. The CDR3 is 13 amino acids. CDR1 is MNHNS, CDR2 SASEGT, per germline. The CDR3 protein is CASSYGQAREQYF. The CDR3 DNA is TGTGCCAGCAGTTATGGACAGGCCAGAGAGCAGTACTTC.

This chain joins TRBV2 and TRBJ1-4; TRBD1 agrees at 9 bases. The CDR3 is made up of 13 amino acids. The germline gives CDR1 SNHLY, CDR2 FYNNEI. V was pared by 4 bases and J by 10 bases, with 4 bases of the junction left unmatched. In nucleotides, the CDR3 is TGTGCCAGCAGTGGCACAGGGGGCGCAAAACTGTTTTTT. Translated: CASSGTGGAKLFF.

The chain recombines TRBV19 with TRBJ2-5; TRBD1 might be the D (6 bases). This CDR3 is built from 14 residues. Trimming removed 4 bases at V and 5 bases at J, with 14 bases between. CDR1 LNHDA and CDR2 SQIVND come from the germline V gene (reference sequence). The chain's CDR3 is CASSSTGSRETQYF. Written as DNA, the CDR3 is TGTGCCAGTAGTAGTACAGGGAGCCGCGAGACCCAGTACTTC.

This chain connects TRBV21-1 to TRBJ2-6; TRBD1, the table's D call, lacks a check against the DNA. TRBV21-1 is annotated as a pseudogene. The CDR3 is made up of 20 amino acids. CDR3 residues: CASSKVIDRSPSSGANVLTF. As DNA, the CDR3 is TGTGCCAGCAGCAAAGTGATCGACAGGAGCCCATCCTCTGGGGCCAACGTCCTGACTTTC.

The chain combines TRBV29-1 with TRBJ2-3, with 14 bases fitting TRBD2. With V trimmed by 6 bases and J by 4 bases, 3 bases remained unmatched. Germline-derived CDR1 and CDR2 are SQVTM and ANQGSEA. CDR3 length: 14 amino acids. The CDR3 region has the DNA TGCAGCGTCCGACTAGCGGGGGGGGCAGATACGCAGTATTTT. Protein sequence: CSVRLAGGADTQYF.

This clone came up once. The rearrangement links TRBV11-3 to TRBJ1-3; 8 bases agree with TRBD1. The trim removed 3 bases at V and 2 bases at J, leaving 6 bases unmatched. Per the germline V gene, CDR1 is SGHNT and CDR2 is YENEEA. There are 16 residues in the CDR3. CDR3 sequence reads: CASSFPLQGAGNTIYF. The CDR3 region has the DNA TGTGCCAGCAGCTTTCCATTACAGGGGGCTGGAAACACCATATATTTT.

This chain joins TRBV27 and TRBJ2-2, with 8 bases lining up with TRBD2. The CDR3 spans 15 residues. The germline V gene has CDR1 MNHEY and CDR2 SMNVEV (reference sequence). Germline trimming cut 3 bases from V and 5 bases from J; bases unmatched to any gene: 5. The CDR3 region is CASSFKRELTGELFF. CDR3 DNA sequence: TGTGCCAGCAGTTTTAAGCGGGAGTTGACCGGGGAGCTGTTTTTT.

This chain uses TRBV5-1 with TRBJ2-3, with 9 bases lining up with TRBD1. Germline V gene sequence: CDR1 SGHRS, CDR2 YFSETQ. With 3 bases clipped from V and 1 base from J, the junction kept 3 bases outside the gene matches. The CDR3 has 15 residues. As DNA, the CDR3 is TGCGCCAGCAGCTCCGGGACAGGGCGCACAGATACGCAGTATTTT. It is translated as CASSSGTGRTDTQYF.